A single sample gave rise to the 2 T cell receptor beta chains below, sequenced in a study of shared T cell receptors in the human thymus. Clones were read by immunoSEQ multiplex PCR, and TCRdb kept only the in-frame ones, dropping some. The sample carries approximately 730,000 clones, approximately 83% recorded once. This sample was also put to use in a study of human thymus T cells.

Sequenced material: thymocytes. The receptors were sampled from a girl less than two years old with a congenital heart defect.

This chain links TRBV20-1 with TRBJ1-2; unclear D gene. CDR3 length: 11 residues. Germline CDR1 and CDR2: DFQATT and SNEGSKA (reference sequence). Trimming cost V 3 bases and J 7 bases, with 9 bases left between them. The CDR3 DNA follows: TGCAGTGCTAGTACATTGGCTGGCTACACCTTC. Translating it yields CSASTLAGYTF.

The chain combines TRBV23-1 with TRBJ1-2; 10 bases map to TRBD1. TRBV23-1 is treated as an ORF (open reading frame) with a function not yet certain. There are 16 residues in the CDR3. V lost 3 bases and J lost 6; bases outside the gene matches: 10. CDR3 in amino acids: CASSHPRTGGLDGYTF. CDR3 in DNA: TGCGCCAGCAGTCACCCCCGGACAGGGGGACTAGATGGCTACACCTTC.